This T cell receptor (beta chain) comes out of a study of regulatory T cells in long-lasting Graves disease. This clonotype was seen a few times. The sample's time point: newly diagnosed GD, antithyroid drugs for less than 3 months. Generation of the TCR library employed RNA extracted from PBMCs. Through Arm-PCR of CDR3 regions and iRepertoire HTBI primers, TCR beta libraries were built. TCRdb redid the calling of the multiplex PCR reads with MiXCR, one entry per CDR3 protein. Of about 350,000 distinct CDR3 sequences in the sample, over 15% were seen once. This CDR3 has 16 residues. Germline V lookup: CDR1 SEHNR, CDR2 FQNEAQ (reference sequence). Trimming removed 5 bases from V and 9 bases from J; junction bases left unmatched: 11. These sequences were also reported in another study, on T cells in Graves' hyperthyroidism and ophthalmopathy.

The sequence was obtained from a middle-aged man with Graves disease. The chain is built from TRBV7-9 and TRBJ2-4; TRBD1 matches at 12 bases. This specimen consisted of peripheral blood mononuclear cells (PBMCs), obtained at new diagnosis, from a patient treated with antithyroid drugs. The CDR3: CASSPPPPGQGAIQYF. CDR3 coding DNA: TGTGCCAGCAGCCCCCCCCCGCCGGGACAGGGGGCCATTCAGTACTTC.